Presented here are 13 T cell receptor beta chains from one specimen sequenced in a study of Graves' ophthalmopathy and Graves' hyperthyroidism. Transcripts of RNA were the source for amplifying TCR beta CDR3 regions. HTBI-primed first-round RT-PCR preceded second-round multiplex PCR. In TCRdb, the multiplex PCR reads were re-called with MiXCR into one record per CDR3 protein. The sample has some 240,000 distinct CDR3 sequences, around 45% seen once. Sequenced material: peripheral blood. Source of these receptors: an adult man with Graves' ophthalmopathy.

The chain joins TRBV20-1 to TRBJ1-5; D is ambiguous. The CDR3 is 12 amino acids. V was cut by 0 bases and J by 14 bases, with 14 bases left in between. Germline-derived CDR1 and CDR2 are DFQATT and SNEGSKA (reference sequence). This CDR3 is CSARDPSNHEHF. In nucleotides, the CDR3 is TGCAGTGCTAGAGATCCGTCTAACCACGAGCATTTT.

This clonotype was counted a few times. The chain combines TRBV3-1 with TRBJ2-7; no firm D call. Trimming took off 4 bases at V and 1 base at J, with 14 bases between the two ends. The CDR3 contains 15 residues. The germline gives CDR1 LGHDT, CDR2 YNNKEL (reference sequence). The CDR3 DNA is TGTGCCAGCAGCCCTGAGGTTAAGGGATCCTACGAGCAGTACTTC. This translates into CASSPEVKGSYEQYF.

The chain uses TRBV7-9 and TRBJ2-7; 8 bases map to TRBD2. CDR3 length equals 14 residues. Germline V gene sequence: CDR1 SEHNR, CDR2 FQNEAQ (reference sequence). V shed 5 bases, J shed 7 bases, and the junction held 10 bases outside the gene matches. CDR3 amino acids: CASSQASGGGEQYF. In DNA form, the CDR3 reads TGTGCCAGCAGCCAAGCGAGCGGGGGAGGTGAGCAGTACTTC. The full variable domain, its missing parts supplied by reference TRBV7-9 and TRBJ2-7, is DTGVSQNPRHKITKRGQNVTFRCDPISEHNRLYWYRQTLGQGPEFLTYFQNEAQLEKSRLLSDRFSAERPKGSFSTLEIQRTEQGDSAMYLCASSQASGGGEQYFGPGTRLTVT.

The chain combines TRBV15 with TRBJ1-1; D perhaps matches TRBD1 (6 bases). Germline lookup yields CDR1 LNHNV and CDR2 YYDKDF (reference sequence). This CDR3 has 17 amino acids. Trimming left V 1 base short and J 2 bases short, with 17 bases between. CDR3 coding DNA: TGTGCCACCAGCAGAGGGGCGGGGGGCAGGGAAAACACTGAAGCTTTCTTT. It specifies CATSRGAGGRENTEAFF.

This chain links TRBV7-9 with TRBJ1-1; D perhaps matches TRBD1 (5 bases). CDR1 and CDR2 (germline): SEHNR, FQNEAQ (reference sequence). CDR3 length: 14 amino acids. The germline V and J ends were trimmed by 1 base and 4 bases, with 10 bases remaining between them. CDR3 sequence reads: CASSLVLGGTEAFF. The CDR3 nucleotides are TGTGCCAGCAGCTTAGTGCTCGGGGGCACTGAAGCTTTCTTT.

J is TRBJ2-7 and V is TRBV3-1, with 7 bases fitting TRBD1. The V gene's germline CDR1 is LGHDT and CDR2 YNNKEL (reference sequence). V gave up 6 bases and J gave up 5 bases; unmatched junction bases: 10. The CDR3 has 14 amino acids. Written as DNA, the CDR3 is TGTGCCAGCAGTCAACGGGACAGCCCCGACGAGCAGTACTTC. It translates to CASSQRDSPDEQYF.

This chain uses TRBV7-3 with TRBJ1-1, with 10 bases identical to TRBD1. The germline V gene has CDR1 SGHTA and CDR2 FQGTGA. This CDR3 has 14 amino acids. V was pared by 6 bases and J by 5 bases, with 6 bases of the junction left unmatched. In DNA form, the CDR3 reads TGTGCCAGCAGTCGGACAGGGGGTATTACTGAAGCTTTCTTT. Translated: CASSRTGGITEAFF.

The chain employs TRBV10-3 and TRBJ2-7; D unclear. CDR1 is ENHRY, CDR2 SYGVKD, per germline. The length of the CDR3 is 15 residues. V was pared by 0 bases and J by 0 bases, with 9 bases between. The CDR3 region is CAISESTRHSYEQYF. The CDR3 bases are TGTGCCATCAGTGAGTCGACCAGACACTCCTACGAGCAGTACTTC.

This clonotype appeared a few times. The chain has TRBV20-1 and TRBJ1-4, with TRBD1 matching over 8 bases. The CDR3 covers 14 residues. Germline V CDR1 and CDR2: DFQATT, SNEGSKA (reference sequence). Trimming took 6 bases from V and 8 from J; bases not matched to a gene: 11. CDR3 DNA sequence: TGCAGTGCGCAGACCGGGACAGGCGAGGAAAAACTGTTTTTT. Translation gives CSAQTGTGEEKLFF.

This clonotype was counted between two and nine times. The rearrangement uses TRBV2 and TRBJ1-5; TRBD1 is a possible D gene (5 bases). This CDR3 region has 13 residues. V was clipped by 6 bases and J by 4 bases, with 10 bases between them. Looked up from germline, CDR1 is SNHLY and CDR2 is FYNNEI. CDR3 sequence reads: CASRLDKNQPQHF. The CDR3 DNA is TGTGCCAGCAGACTGGACAAGAATCAGCCCCAGCATTTT.

This clonotype was detected ten times or more. The chain is built from TRBV9 and TRBJ1-6; D perhaps matches TRBD1 (5 bases). Trimming took off 6 bases at V and 6 bases at J, with 10 bases between the two ends. The CDR3 has 13 residues. The V gene's germline CDR1 is SGDLS and CDR2 YYNGEE. The CDR3 DNA sequence: TGTGCCAGCATCGGGGGGACTAATTCACCCCTCCACTTT. It translates to CASIGGTNSPLHF.

This clonotype appeared many times. The chain combines TRBV19 with TRBJ1-2; 7 bases are shared with TRBD1. The CDR3 runs 15 residues. CDR1 LNHDA and CDR2 SQIVND come from the germline V gene (reference sequence). V was clipped by 10 bases and J by 4 bases; unmatched bases: 15. The CDR3 nucleotides are TGTGCCACCACATCTCCGACAGGGCTTTTCTATGGCTACACCTTC. This gives the protein CATTSPTGLFYGYTF. The whole variable domain, filled in from reference TRBV19 and TRBJ1-2, reads DGGITQSPKYLFRKEGQNVTLSCEQNLNHDAMYWYRQDPGQGLRLIYYSQIVNDFQKGDIAEGYSVSREKKESFPLTVTSAQKNPTAFYLCATTSPTGLFYGYTFGSGTRLTVV.

As to this clonotype: The junction and the germline gene differ at one end; a read error may be behind it. V and J are TRBV24-1 and TRBJ2-7; D remains ambiguous. Germline values: CDR1 KGHDR, CDR2 SFDVKD. The CDR3 sequence is 13 residues long. The CDR3 bases are TGTGCCAGCAGTTACCCAGGCCGTTACGAGCAGTACTTC. It encodes CASSYPGRYEQYF.